This record looks at one T cell receptor (beta chain) sequence and its context. The data derive from a study of shared clonotypes between healthy human individuals. Germline CDR1 MDHEN, CDR2 SYDVKM. There are 15 residues in the CDR3. Trimming shortened V by 3 bases and J by 4 bases, and 15 bases separated the two germline ends. Repertoires were generated with immunoSEQ multiplex PCR, while TCRdb's copy carries only in-frame clones and drops some. The table lists some 660,000 clones, more than 70% of them singletons, with roughly 1.9% in the top ten. The chain combines TRBV28 with TRBJ1-2; TRBD1 might be the D (5 bases). Sequenced material: memory CD4+ T cells sorted from blood. The subset here: CD45RA-negative fraction. This TCR derives from a woman aged 30 to 39 in good health. Here the CDR3 DNA reads TGTGCCAGCAGTTTTTGGGCAGGGACGACCTATGGCTACACCTTC. This encodes CASSFWAGTTYGYTF.